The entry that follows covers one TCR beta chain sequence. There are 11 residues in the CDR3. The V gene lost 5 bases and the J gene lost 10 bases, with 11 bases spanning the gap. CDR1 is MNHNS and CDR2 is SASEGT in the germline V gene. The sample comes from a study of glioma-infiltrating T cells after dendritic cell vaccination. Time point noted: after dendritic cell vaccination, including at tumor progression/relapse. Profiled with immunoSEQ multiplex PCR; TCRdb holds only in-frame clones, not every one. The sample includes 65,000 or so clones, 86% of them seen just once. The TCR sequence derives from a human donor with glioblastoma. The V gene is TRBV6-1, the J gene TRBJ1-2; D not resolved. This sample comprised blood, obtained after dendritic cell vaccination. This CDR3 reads CASSYQWHYTF. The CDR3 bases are TGTGCCAGCAGTTACCAGTGGCACTACACCTTC.